A selection of T cell receptor beta chains follows, all from one sample in a study of cytomegalovirus exposure and HLA in healthy donors. Clones were read by immunoSEQ multiplex PCR, and TCRdb kept only the in-frame ones, dropping some. The sample lists 130,000 or so clones, 60% to 80% occurring once. The sequenced sample was PBMCs. The receptors shown here come from a male donor in good health and CMV-seronegative. Both conserved end residues are part of each CDR3. A D gene is named only where the DNA matches it firmly. For some rows the clone size is stated as once, few or many, or as a class when expanded; others skip it.

V gene: TRBV4-3
D gene: NA
J gene: TRBJ1-2
clone size: NA
CDR3 DNA: TGCGCCAGCCCCCGACGGGAGGGCTACTATGGCTACACCTTC
CDR3 protein: CASPRREGYYGYTF

V gene: TRBV7-8
D gene: TRBD1
J gene: TRBJ1-1
clone size: NA
CDR3 DNA: TGTGCCAGCAGCACACAACAGGGGCAGACTGAAGCTTTCTTT
CDR3 protein: CASSTQQGQTEAFF

V gene: TRBV4-3
D gene: NA
J gene: TRBJ2-7
clone size: NA
CDR3 DNA: TGCGCCAGCAGCCAAGATCCATACCGCGGGACCTACGAGCAGTACTTC
CDR3 protein: CASSQDPYRGTYEQYF

V gene: TRBV19
D gene: TRBD1
J gene: TRBJ1-1
clone size: NA
CDR3 DNA: TGTGCCAGTAGTTCACCTGGGACAGGGGGTCTCACTGAAGCTTTCTTT
CDR3 protein: CASSSPGTGGLTEAFF

V gene: TRBV6-5
D gene: NA
J gene: TRBJ2-1
clone size: NA
CDR3 DNA: TGTGCCAGCAGCTCCGGAGCGAGGGGGATCCATGAGCAGTTCTTC
CDR3 protein: CASSSGARGIHEQFF

V gene: TRBV27
D gene: NA
J gene: TRBJ2-3
clone size: NA
CDR3 DNA: TGTGCCAGCAGTTTATGGGTGGGGGGGGGCATGGATACGCAGTATTTT
CDR3 protein: CASSLWVGGGMDTQYF

V gene: TRBV19
D gene: TRBD1
J gene: TRBJ1-1
clone size: once
CDR3 DNA: TGTGCCAGTAGTACCAGACAGGGGGTTAGGACTGAAGCTTTCTTT
CDR3 protein: CASSTRQGVRTEAFF

V gene: TRBV30
D gene: TRBD1
J gene: TRBJ1-1
clone size: NA
CDR3 DNA: TGTGCCTGGAACGACAGGGGGAAGTGGCTGGGGATGAACACTGAAGCTTTCTTT
CDR3 protein: CAWNDRGKWLGMNTEAFF

V gene: TRBV28
D gene: NA
J gene: TRBJ1-1
clone size: NA
CDR3 DNA: TGTGCCAGCAGGGAGTCGGGGTTGGTCGGTATAGTAGCTTTCTTT
CDR3 protein: CASRESGLVGIVAFF

V gene: TRBV7-2
D gene: NA
J gene: TRBJ2-3
clone size: NA
CDR3 DNA: TGTGCCAGCAGCCAAGGGGATGCCTGGGGAACAGATACGCAGTATTTT
CDR3 protein: CASSQGDAWGTDTQYF

V gene: TRBV28
D gene: NA
J gene: TRBJ2-7
clone size: NA
CDR3 DNA: TGTGCCAGTAATTCACCGGGGTTCTCCTACGAGCAGTACTTC
CDR3 protein: CASNSPGFSYEQYF

V gene: TRBV7-9
D gene: TRBD1
J gene: TRBJ2-2
clone size: once
CDR3 DNA: TGTGCCAGCCGGCTGGACAGGGCCGTCGGGGAGCTGTTTTTT
CDR3 protein: CASRLDRAVGELFF

V gene: TRBV28
D gene: NA
J gene: TRBJ2-5
clone size: NA
CDR3 DNA: TGTGCCAGCAGTTTGGGTTTGCGGCGTAAGGGGATACAAGAGACCCAGTACTTC
CDR3 protein: CASSLGLRRKGIQETQYF

V gene: TRBV7-2
D gene: TRBD1
J gene: TRBJ2-7
clone size: NA
CDR3 DNA: TGTGCCAGCAGCCTTTCATCGGACAGGGGTTCCTACGAGCAGTACTTC
CDR3 protein: CASSLSSDRGSYEQYF

V gene: TRBV6-6
D gene: TRBD2
J gene: TRBJ2-7
clone size: NA
CDR3 DNA: TGTGCCAGCAGGGGAGGTCCGGGACTAGCGGCCTACGAGCAGTACTTC
CDR3 protein: CASRGGPGLAAYEQYF